The clone carrying this T cell receptor (beta chain) has only one observation. What it recognizes is unknown. The sample contains more than one DNA sequence encoding this CDR3. The sample originates from a study of OX40 agonist ivuxolimab in advanced cancers. In the study overall: The patients' treatment was ivuxolimab, an agonistic anti-OX40 (CD134) antibody.

The CDR3 extends over 16 amino acids. Germline V CDR1 and CDR2: SGHRS, YFSETQ. V shed 0 bases, J shed 5 bases, and the junction held 7 bases outside the gene matches. Notes on the study in general: CD8+ T cells showed, on average, more clonal expansion than CD4+ cells. Relatively little clonal expansion, among the lowest observed, appeared in partial responders at 0.1-3.0 mg/kg. Within 6 weeks, CD4+ and CD8+ blood T cells expanded clonally at 0.1 to 3.0 mg/kg.

The method was immunoSEQ multiplex PCR; TCRdb's version includes in-frame clones alone and lacks a portion of them. The repertoire holds some 90,000 clones, with 80% to 90% as singletons. This receptor was obtained from an adult with an advanced solid tumor such as melanoma, head and neck, liver or kidney cancer. The sequencing used CD4+ or CD8+ T cells sorted from blood, collected in a trial of the OX40 agonist ivuxolimab. V gene TRBV5-1 combines with J gene TRBJ2-3; 9 bases are a match to TRBD1. CDR3 in DNA: TGCGCCAGCAGCTTGGCCCGGGACAGGGTTGGAGATACGCAGTATTTT. It encodes CASSLARDRVGDTQYF.